Below are 30 T cell receptor beta chains sequenced from a single sample in a study of T-cell reconstitution after alpha-beta-depleted transplantation in children. TCRbeta library construction was performed incorporating unique molecular identifiers. TCRdb reprocessed the PCR reads via MiXCR and lists one record per CDR3 protein. The sample lists fewer than 550,000 distinct CDR3 sequences, more than 9.5% occurring once. This specimen consisted of PBMCs, mostly from graft donor cells, obtained 180 days after TCRalphabeta/CD19-depleted stem cell transplant. The receptors come from a female patient aged 2-15 years who had a stem cell transplant for aplastic anemia, so the T cells may come from the graft donor.

DNA of the CDR3: TGTGCCAGCAGCTTAGTTCCGGGACTAGCGGGCTACGAGCAGTACTTC. Its protein product is CASSLVPGLAGYEQYF. The gene calls are TRBV7-9 and TRBJ2-7, with 12 positions matching TRBD2. The CDR3 length is 16 residues. The V and J ends lost 1 base and 3 bases, in that order; junction bases with no gene match: 4. Per germline, CDR1 SEHNR and CDR2 FQNEAQ (reference sequence).

Only a few counts were recorded for this clonotype. The chain joins TRBV6-2 or TRBV6-3 to TRBJ2-7; D is unclear. This CDR3 has 12 amino acids. V dropped 2 bases and J dropped 3 bases, with 5 bases sitting between them. The germline CDR1 and CDR2 sequences are MNHEY and SVGEGT. Written as DNA, the CDR3 is TGTGCCAGCAGTTACCCGGACTACGAGCAGTACTTC. It codes for CASSYPDYEQYF.

This chain connects TRBV12-3 or TRBV12-4 to TRBJ2-7; 7 bases align to TRBD1. V dropped 7 bases and J dropped 3; count of bases not matched to a gene: 6. CDR3 length: 13 residues. The CDR3 DNA reads as TGTGCCAGCAAACGGGACAGTCTCTACGAGCAGTACTTC. Amino acids: CASKRDSLYEQYF.

The chain has TRBV29-1 and TRBJ1-1; maybe TRBD1 (6 bases). CDR1 and CDR2 from the germline V gene are SQVTM and ANQGSEA. This CDR3 spans 13 amino acids. Trimming pared 4 bases from V and 2 bases from J, leaving 11 bases between. The CDR3 region is CSVGGASNTEAFF. The CDR3 nucleotides read TGCAGCGTTGGGGGGGCTTCTAACACTGAAGCTTTCTTT.

The rearrangement links TRBV29-1 to TRBJ1-3; 9 nucleotides match TRBD1. From germline, CDR1 is SQVTM and CDR2 ANQGSEA. The CDR3 has 14 amino acids. With 3 bases clipped from V and 4 bases from J, the junction kept 4 bases outside the gene matches. CDR3 in DNA: TGCAGCGTTGAGGACAGGGGTAAAGGAAACACCATATATTTT. Translation gives CSVEDRGKGNTIYF.

The V gene is TRBV7-2, the J gene TRBJ2-7; D not certain. The CDR3 is 15 amino acids. V lost 3 bases to trimming and J lost 0 bases, with 12 bases between them. Germline loops: CDR1 SGHTA, CDR2 FQGNSA. The DNA of the CDR3 is TGTGCCAGCAGCTTGGTCCTCTGGGGCTCCTACGAGCAGTACGTC. The encoded protein is CASSLVLWGSYEQYV.

The rearrangement joins TRBV18 to TRBJ1-6; unclear D gene. CDR3 length: 13 amino acids. V was shortened by 5 bases and J by 8 bases, with 10 bases between the two germline ends. Germline CDR1 is KGHSH and CDR2 is LQKENI. The CDR3 DNA reads as TGTGCCAGCTCAGCGAGGGATGATTCACCCCTCCACTTT. The encoded protein is CASSARDDSPLHF.

The genes are TRBV29-1 and TRBJ2-4; D possibly corresponds to TRBD2 (5 bases). With 6 bases removed from V and 6 bases from J, the gap between germline ends came to 12 bases. Per the germline V gene, CDR1 is SQVTM and CDR2 is ANQGSEA. The CDR3 length is 12 residues. The CDR3 DNA follows: TGCAGCGTATACCTAGCCCTAAACATTCAGTACTTC. The encoded protein is CSVYLALNIQYF.

For the CDR3, the DNA is TGTGCCAGCAGTTACTCGGGTCAGGGAATGAACACTGAAGCTTTCTTT. Translated: CASSYSGQGMNTEAFF. The rearrangement uses TRBV6-5 and TRBJ1-1; possible D gene TRBD1, 5 bases. CDR1 is MNHEY and CDR2 is SVGAGI in the germline V gene. The CDR3 runs 16 residues. V shed 0 bases and J shed 0 bases, with 11 bases lying between them.

This clonotype has more than one count but fewer than ten. The rearrangement joins TRBV27 to TRBJ2-1; 12 bases agree with TRBD2. Germline values: CDR1 MNHEY, CDR2 SMNVEV (reference sequence). The CDR3 covers 14 residues. After removal of 8 bases from V and 9 bases from J, the junction contained 8 bases not matched to a gene. The CDR3 DNA reads TGTGCCAGCTTACGACTAGCGGGAGTGAGTGAGCAGTTCTTC. Translating it yields CASLRLAGVSEQFF.

The rearrangement links TRBV12-5 to TRBJ2-1; D is perhaps TRBD1 (7 bases). V lost 3 bases and J lost 6, with 24 bases in between. The CDR3 covers 18 residues. Germline V gene lookup returns CDR1 LGHNT and CDR2 FRNRAP. For the CDR3, the DNA is TGTGCTAGTGGTTTTGCCCCGACAGGGACTTATTTAATCAATGAGCAGTTCTTC. Its translation: CASGFAPTGTYLINEQFF.

This clonotype was observed a handful of times. The chain joins TRBV5-6 to TRBJ2-1, with a possible D match to TRBD1 (5 bases). Per germline, CDR1 SGHDT and CDR2 YYEEEE. The V end was cut by 3 bases, the J end by 7 bases, with 14 bases between. This CDR3 comprises 14 residues. CDR3 sequence: CASSSGARANEQFF. The CDR3 bases are TGTGCCAGCAGCTCTGGGGCTAGGGCTAATGAGCAGTTCTTC. The whole variable domain, filled in from reference TRBV5-6 and TRBJ2-1, reads DAGVTQSPTHLIKTRGQQVTLRCSPKSGHDTVSWYQQALGQGPQFIFQYYEEEERQRGNFPDRFSGHQFPNYSSELNVNALLLGDSALYLCASSSGARANEQFFGPGTRLTVL.

There are many counts of this clonotype. This sequence joins TRBV29-1 and TRBJ2-2; tentatively, D is TRBD2 (5 bases). This CDR3 is 12 amino acids long. Germline CDR1 reads SQVTM; CDR2 reads ANQGSEA. V was pared by 4 bases and J by 5 bases, with 8 bases between. The CDR3 loop reads CSVVKRTGELFF. The CDR3 DNA is TGCAGCGTTGTTAAGCGGACCGGGGAGCTGTTTTTT.

This clonotype has at least ten counts. The chain joins TRBV29-1 to TRBJ2-2, with no clear D. Between the trimmed V and J ends, which lost 6 bases and 6 bases, there was a span of 17 bases. Looked up from germline, CDR1 is SQVTM and CDR2 is ANQGSEA. The CDR3 contains 14 residues. The DNA of the CDR3 is TGCAGCGTAACCTTTCTTCTATATTCCGGGGAGCTGTTTTTT. This encodes CSVTFLLYSGELFF.

The chain employs TRBV15 and TRBJ2-1; 10 nucleotides match TRBD2. The CDR3 is 14 amino acids. The germline V gene has CDR1 LNHNV and CDR2 YYDKDF (reference sequence). Trimming at V came to 2 bases and at J to 5 bases, leaving 0 bases not matched to a gene. DNA for the CDR3: TGTGCCACCAGCAGACTAGCGGGAGACAATGAGCAGTTCTTC. Protein sequence: CATSRLAGDNEQFF.

This clonotype came up many times. This sequence joins TRBV20-1 and TRBJ2-1; unclear D gene. This CDR3 spans 13 amino acids. CDR1 is DFQATT and CDR2 is SNEGSKA in the germline V gene (reference sequence). The V end was cut by 6 bases, the J end by 2 bases, with 11 bases between. The CDR3 DNA reads TGCAGTGCGGTCTCAGCCCCCTACAATGAGCAGTTCTTC. Amino acid sequence: CSAVSAPYNEQFF.

This clonotype has only a few counts. The chain joins TRBV6-2 or TRBV6-3 to TRBJ1-2; D gene uncertain. The CDR3 covers 16 residues. Germline V lookup: CDR1 MNHEY, CDR2 SVGEGT. The germline V and J ends were trimmed by 5 bases and 6 bases, with 22 bases remaining between them. The CDR3 nucleotides are TGTGCCAGCAGTCCCCGGACTCCATCAACTACTCATGGCTACACCTTC. It is translated as CASSPRTPSTTHGYTF.

V is TRBV18 and J is TRBJ1-1, with 7 bases identical to TRBD1. Per the germline V gene, CDR1 is KGHSH and CDR2 is LQKENI. Trimming removed 5 bases from V and 0 bases from J; junction bases left unmatched: 3. CDR3 length: 14 amino acids. The CDR3 loop reads CASSTDRMNTEAFF. The CDR3 nucleotides read TGTGCCAGCTCAACGGACAGGATGAACACTGAAGCTTTCTTT.

The chain couples TRBV9 to TRBJ2-5, with D unclear. This CDR3 contains 15 residues. V lost 0 bases and J 1 base, leaving 10 bases between the germline ends. The germline CDR1 and CDR2 sequences are SGDLS and YYNGEE. This chain's CDR3 is CASSVGSSLQETQYF. CDR3 nucleotide sequence: TGTGCCAGCAGCGTAGGTTCGAGCCTCCAAGAGACCCAGTACTTC.

The V call is TRBV29-1, the J call TRBJ1-1, with D possibly being TRBD1 (5 bases). From germline, CDR1 is SQVTM and CDR2 ANQGSEA. Deletions cut 3 bases from V and 4 bases from J, with 12 bases between. The CDR3 has 13 amino acids. Written as DNA, the CDR3 is TGCAGCGTTGACTACAGGAGGGGCACTGAAGCTTTCTTT. This encodes CSVDYRRGTEAFF.

The chain carries TRBV20-1 and TRBJ2-7, with 7 bases matching TRBD1. The CDR3 extends over 13 amino acids. V lost 6 bases and J lost 4; bases outside the gene matches: 9. CDR1 is DFQATT and CDR2 is SNEGSKA in the germline V gene (reference sequence). CDR3 DNA sequence: TGCAGTGCGAGGGGGCTAGCCAGATACGAGCAGTACGTC. It translates to CSARGLARYEQYV.

This clonotype was picked up a small number of times. J is TRBJ1-2 and V is TRBV3-1, with D unresolved. Germline values: CDR1 LGHDT, CDR2 YNNKEL (reference sequence). Between the trimmed V and J ends, which lost 5 bases and 0 bases, there was a span of 10 bases. This CDR3 has 14 residues. CDR3 amino acids: CASSDRGSNYGYTF. CDR3 sequence (DNA): TGTGCCAGCAGCGACCGTGGTTCTAACTATGGCTACACCTTC.

The table lists this clonotype with a few counts. The chain links TRBV4-3 to TRBJ1-4, with D unclear. Germline V gene sequence: CDR1 LGHNA, CDR2 YSLEER. CDR3 length equals 14 residues. V shed 0 bases and J shed 6 bases, with 8 bases lying between them. The CDR3 nucleotides are TGCGCCAGCAGCCAAGATGACCGCGATGAAAAACTGTTTTTT. Encoded protein: CASSQDDRDEKLFF.

This clonotype was picked up a small number of times. The chain uses TRBV4-3 and TRBJ2-6, with unresolved D. With 7 bases removed from V and 4 bases from J, the gap between germline ends came to 20 bases. This CDR3 has 17 amino acids. Germline V gene data show CDR1 as LGHNA and CDR2 as YSLEER. DNA of the CDR3: TGCGCCAGCAACGGCGGATCAGCACCTACGGGGGCCAACGTCCTGACTTTC. Translating it yields CASNGGSAPTGANVLTF.

The rearrangement joins TRBV6-1 to TRBJ2-2, with D possibly TRBD2 on 6 matching bases. The ends were cut back, 5 bases at V and 6 bases at J, with 16 bases in the middle. CDR1 and CDR2 (germline): MNHNS, SASEGT. CDR3 length: 15 residues. DNA for the CDR3: TGTGCCAGCAGTAAACGAGGAGGGGTACCCGGGGAGCTGTTTTTT. It translates to CASSKRGGVPGELFF.

This sequence joins TRBV5-6 and TRBJ2-7; 11 nucleotides line up with TRBD2. The CDR3 runs to 16 residues. Per the germline V gene, CDR1 is SGHDT and CDR2 is YYEEEE. The V gene end was trimmed by 0 bases and the J gene end by 4 bases; junction bases not matched to a gene: 6. In DNA, the CDR3 is TGTGCCAGCAGCTTGGTCCTAGCGGGAGGACGTTACGAGCAGTACTTC. The encoded protein is CASSLVLAGGRYEQYF.

V gene TRBV6-5 combines with J gene TRBJ2-7; 9 bases align to TRBD1. Germline CDR1 and CDR2: MNHEY and SVGAGI. V was clipped by 0 bases and J by 3 bases; unmatched bases: 3. The CDR3 has 15 residues. CDR3 loop: CASSYSETGGYEQYF. The DNA for the CDR3 is TGTGCCAGCAGTTACTCCGAGACAGGGGGCTACGAGCAGTACTTC.

The chain uses TRBV6-5 and TRBJ1-1; no clear D. V was shortened by 2 bases and J by 11 bases, with 18 bases between the two germline ends. CDR3 length equals 14 residues. Per germline, CDR1 MNHEY and CDR2 SVGAGI. As DNA, the CDR3 is TGTGCCAGCAGTTACCATACCGAGGCGTTTGGGGCTTTCTTT. Amino acids: CASSYHTEAFGAFF.

V is TRBV7-2 and J is TRBJ2-7; D is possibly TRBD1 (6 bases). The CDR3 spans 14 residues. The germline gives CDR1 SGHTA, CDR2 FQGNSA. V was trimmed by 0 bases and J by 2 bases, leaving 8 bases between them. The CDR3 reads CASSLAYRAYEQYF. The CDR3 coding sequence is TGTGCCAGCAGCTTAGCCTACAGGGCCTACGAGCAGTACTTC. The complete variable domain, with remaining parts taken from reference TRBV7-2 and TRBJ2-7, reads GAGVSQSPSNKVTEKGKDVELRCDPISGHTALYWYRQSLGQGLEFLIYFQGNSAPDKSGLPSDRFSAERTGGSVSTLTIQRTQQEDSAVYLCASSLAYRAYEQYFGPGTRLTVT.

The chain links TRBV21-1 to TRBJ2-1; the table's D call, TRBD2, was not checked against the DNA. TRBV21-1 is assigned pseudogene status. This CDR3 has 16 amino acids. CDR3 nucleotide sequence: TGCTCACCAGGTGGGAGGGCCCACCGAACATACAATGAGCAGTTCTTC. Amino acids: CSPGGRAHRTYNEQFF.